The clone carrying this TCR beta chain was recorded at least ten times. Sequencing ends 3 residues short of the CDR3 end; the germline J gene provides the rest. This specimen belongs to a study of T cell clonality in common variable immunodeficiency. In germline, CDR1 is DFQATT, CDR2 SNEGSKA (reference sequence). CDR3 length: 16 amino acids. The germline V and J ends were trimmed by 6 bases and 5 bases, with 25 bases remaining between them. Assay: immunoSEQ multiplex PCR; the TCRdb copy retains only in-frame clones and omits some. Altogether roughly 43,000 clones were found in the sample, and no singletons occur.

The sequencing input was peripheral blood mononuclear cells. The chain recombines TRBV20-1 with TRBJ1-1, with D maybe TRBD1 (5 bases). The clonotype comes from a person aged 18 to 70 in good health. CDR3 residues: CSAPVGGARGRTEAFF. CDR3 DNA, as far as it was read: TGCAGTGCCCCTGTTGGCGGGGCGCGTGGTAGGACTGAA.